This record looks at one T cell receptor (beta chain) sequence and its context. The CDR3 has 19 amino acids. Methods used by the authors: For nucleated cells, counts were estimated from reference gene primer amplification. Generated by immunoSEQ multiplex PCR, the TCRdb table keeps only in-frame clones and is missing some. From that table come the V and J calls and clone size; the DNA was used to work out D and trimming. The table includes a few hundred thousand clones, 80% to 90% detected once. This entry belongs to a study of blood T cell repertoires in COVID-19. Study details: Sites in the United States, Italy and Spain provided acute and convalescent COVID-19 samples. T cells, B-cell-depleted T cells, or PBMCs provided the cDNA or gDNA that served as material.

The TCR was taken from a young man with active or convalescent COVID-19. Input material: peripheral blood. The chain employs TRBV21-1 and TRBJ1-1; TRBD1 was called by the table and not checked on the DNA. TRBV21-1 has pseudogene status. CDR3 nucleotide sequence: TGTGCCAGCAGCATTAACCCGAAGGAGGGGGACAGGGTGAACACTGAAGCTTTCTTT. Translation: CASSINPKEGDRVNTEAFF.